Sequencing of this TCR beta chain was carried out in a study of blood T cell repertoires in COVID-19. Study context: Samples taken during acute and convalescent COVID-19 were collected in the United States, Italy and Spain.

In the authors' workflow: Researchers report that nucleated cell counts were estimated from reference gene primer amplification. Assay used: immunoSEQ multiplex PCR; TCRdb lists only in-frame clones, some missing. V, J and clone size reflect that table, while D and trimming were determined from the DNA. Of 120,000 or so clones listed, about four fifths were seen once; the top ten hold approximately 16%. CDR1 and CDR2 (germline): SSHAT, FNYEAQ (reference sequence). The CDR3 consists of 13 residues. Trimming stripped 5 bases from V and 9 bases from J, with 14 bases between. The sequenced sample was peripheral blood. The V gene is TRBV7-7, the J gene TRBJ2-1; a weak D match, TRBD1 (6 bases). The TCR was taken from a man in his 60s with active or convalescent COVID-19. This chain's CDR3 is CASSDQGNSEQFF. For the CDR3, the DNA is TGTGCCAGCAGCGATCAGGGGAATAGTGAGCAGTTCTTC.